Sequencing of this T cell receptor (beta chain) was carried out in a study of blood T cell repertoires in COVID-19. Overall study: Sites in the United States, Italy and Spain provided acute and convalescent COVID-19 samples. Sources were T cells, B-cell-depleted T cells, or PBMCs; the material itself was cDNA or gDNA.

Germline trimming cut 4 bases from V and 4 bases from J; bases unmatched to any gene: 10. The CDR3 length is 16 residues. Germline V CDR1 and CDR2: ENHRY, SYGVKD. In the authors' methods: Amplified reference gene primers provided the basis for estimating nucleated cell counts. Only in-frame clones appear in the TCRdb table, and some are missing; sequencing was by immunoSEQ multiplex PCR. V, J and clone size are those of that table, while D and trimming were read from the DNA. The table has 90,000 to 100,000 clones, roughly four fifths seen once. This TCR came from a man aged 60 to 69 with acute or convalescent COVID-19. The material sequenced was peripheral blood. V gene TRBV10-3 combines with J gene TRBJ2-5, with 9 bases matching TRBD1. CDR3 nucleotides: TGTGCCATCAGTGGGAAGGACAGGGGATATTCAGAGACCCAGTACTTC. Translation: CAISGKDRGYSETQYF.